Shown below are 32 T cell receptor beta chains from a single sample sequenced in a study of cytomegalovirus exposure and HLA in healthy donors. PCR primers comprised 60 Vbeta and 13 Jbeta primers. Method: immunoSEQ multiplex PCR; TCRdb's copy keeps in-frame clones and lacks some. The sample yields around 94,000 clones, around 85% seen once. Sequencing used PBMCs. The receptors here all came from a man aged 18 to 30 in good health and CMV-seronegative.

The V and J genes are TRBV19 and TRBJ1-1; D possibly corresponds to TRBD1 (6 bases). Germline V gives CDR1 LNHDA, CDR2 SQIVND (reference sequence). The V end lost 6 bases, the J end lost 2 bases, and 13 bases lay between the germline ends. This CDR3 spans 14 amino acids. The chain's CDR3 is CASSPTGRNTEAFF. The CDR3 nucleotides read TGTGCCAGTAGCCCGACAGGTCGAAACACTGAAGCTTTCTTT.

The chain is built from TRBV18 and TRBJ1-1; perhaps TRBD1 as D (6 bases). Trimming removed 2 bases at V and 5 bases at J, with 18 bases between. The CDR3 sequence is 16 residues long. The germline V gene encodes CDR1 KGHSH and CDR2 LQKENI. The CDR3: CASSPVGGASGTEAFF. Here the CDR3 DNA reads TGTGCCAGCTCACCAGTCGGGGGGGCTTCGGGTACTGAAGCTTTCTTT.

The J gene is TRBJ2-2, the V gene TRBV9, with no clear D. Trimming left V 5 bases short and J 7 bases short, with 6 bases between. This CDR3 region has 11 residues. Germline V lookup: CDR1 SGDLS, CDR2 YYNGEE. The CDR3 loop is CASRLYGELFF. CDR3 bases: TGTGCCAGCAGACTTTACGGGGAGCTGTTTTTT. The full variable domain, completed using reference TRBV9 and TRBJ2-2, is DSGVTQTPKHLITATGQRVTLRCSPRSGDLSVYWYQQSLDQGLQFLIQYYNGEERAKGNILERFSAQQFPDLHSELNLSSLELGDSALYFCASRLYGELFFGEGSRLTVL.

The V call is TRBV18, the J call TRBJ2-7, with D perhaps matching TRBD1 (5 bases). The germline V gene has CDR1 KGHSH and CDR2 LQKENI. The CDR3 is 15 amino acids. Trimming stripped 2 bases from V and 1 base from J, with 12 bases between. The CDR3 is CASSPTQGISYEQYF. CDR3 nucleotides: TGTGCCAGCTCACCAACGCAGGGAATTTCCTACGAGCAGTACTTC.

The J gene is TRBJ2-1, the V gene TRBV5-1; TRBD2 matches 7 bases. The CDR3 loop spans 13 amino acids. Germline V gene sequence: CDR1 SGHRS, CDR2 YFSETQ. J gave up 6 bases and V 3 bases, and 3 bases lay outside the gene matches. The CDR3 region is CASSSGLVNEQFF. CDR3 nucleotide sequence: TGCGCCAGCAGCTCCGGACTAGTCAATGAGCAGTTCTTC.

This chain connects TRBV5-1 to TRBJ2-1; 8 positions agree with TRBD2. The V segment lost 6 bases and the J segment 0 bases; nucleotides outside the gene matches: 8. Per germline, CDR1 SGHRS and CDR2 YFSETQ. The CDR3 length is 16 residues. CDR3 DNA: TGCGCCAGCACCCCCCAAAGCGGGAGCTCCTACAATGAGCAGTTCTTC. Translation gives CASTPQSGSSYNEQFF.

This chain links TRBV6-4 with TRBJ2-2, with D tentatively TRBD1 (5 bases). Trimming shortened V by 6 bases and J by 9 bases, and 14 bases separated the two germline ends. Germline assignment: CDR1 MRHNA and CDR2 SNTAGT. The CDR3 spans 13 residues. The CDR3 sequence: CASSIGQGRELFF. CDR3 nucleotide sequence: TGTGCCAGCAGCATAGGCCAGGGCCGGGAGCTGTTTTTT.

This clone has just a few counts. The rearrangement joins TRBV5-1 to TRBJ1-2, with a tentative D call TRBD1 (5 bases). CDR3 length: 13 amino acids. The germline gives CDR1 SGHRS, CDR2 YFSETQ. Trimming left V 4 bases short and J 6 bases short, with 13 bases between. CDR3 sequence reads: CASSGDFQNGYTF. CDR3 nucleotides: TGCGCCAGCAGCGGGGACTTTCAGAATGGCTACACCTTC.

This CDR3 reads CASALSGSLSYEQYF. The CDR3 DNA sequence: TGCGCCAGCGCCCTTAGCGGGAGTCTCTCCTACGAGCAGTACTTC. The V gene is TRBV5-1, the J gene TRBJ2-7, with TRBD2 identical over 9 bases. CDR1 is SGHRS, CDR2 YFSETQ, per germline. The CDR3 sequence is 15 residues long. V trimming: 7 bases; J trimming: 0 bases; junction bases outside the gene matches: 8.

This clone was recorded only once. The genes are TRBV27 and TRBJ2-7; D remains ambiguous. The V end lost 3 bases, the J end lost 3 bases, and 12 bases lay between the germline ends. Germline-derived CDR1 and CDR2 are MNHEY and SMNVEV (reference sequence). The CDR3 length is 14 residues. The CDR3 DNA sequence: TGTGCCAGCAGTTTCTCAACCGCTAACTACGAGCAGTACTTC. Encoded protein: CASSFSTANYEQYF.

V gene TRBV20-1 combines with J gene TRBJ2-3; D is unresolved. Trimming cost V 6 bases and J 8 bases, with 9 bases left between them. The CDR3 has 10 residues. CDR1 and CDR2 from the germline V gene are DFQATT and SNEGSKA (reference sequence). The DNA of the CDR3 is TGCAGTGCCCCCCGAGGTACGCAGTATTTT. Protein product: CSAPRGTQYF.

The chain couples TRBV5-1 to TRBJ2-3; 9 nucleotides line up with TRBD1. This CDR3 has 20 residues. Trimming at V came to 2 bases and at J to 0 bases, leaving 16 bases not matched to a gene. Germline V gene lookup returns CDR1 SGHRS and CDR2 YFSETQ. CDR3 DNA sequence: TGCGCCAGCAGCTTCGGGGGCACAGGGGGCATAAGGCGGAGCACAGATACGCAGTATTTT. Translating it yields CASSFGGTGGIRRSTDTQYF.

The chain combines TRBV6-5 with TRBJ2-1; D is possibly TRBD2 (5 bases). The germline V gene encodes CDR1 MNHEY and CDR2 SVGAGI. With 4 bases removed from V and 12 bases from J, the gap between germline ends came to 16 bases. CDR3 length: 13 residues. The CDR3 loop reads CASSFEQLGGQFF. The CDR3 region has the DNA TGTGCCAGCAGTTTTGAACAACTAGGAGGGCAGTTCTTC.

CDR3 residues: CASSLMRGDNEKLFF. The CDR3 DNA sequence: TGTGCCAGCAGCTTAATGCGGGGCGATAATGAAAAACTGTTTTTT. The chain joins TRBV7-9 to TRBJ1-4, with TRBD1 as a possible D gene (5 bases). Germline V gene sequence: CDR1 SEHNR, CDR2 FQNEAQ (reference sequence). The V gene lost 2 bases and the J gene lost 4 bases, with 11 bases spanning the gap. The CDR3 totals 15 residues.

The V call is TRBV9, the J call TRBJ2-5, with TRBD1 as a possible D gene (5 bases). Trimming removed 0 bases at V and 5 bases at J, with 8 bases between. The germline gives CDR1 SGDLS, CDR2 YYNGEE. The CDR3 length is 13 residues. This CDR3 is CASSVGQWETQYF. CDR3 in DNA: TGTGCCAGCAGCGTAGGACAGTGGGAGACCCAGTACTTC.

The chain carries TRBV5-1 and TRBJ2-7; 8 bases align to TRBD2. CDR3 length: 19 amino acids. Looked up from germline, CDR1 is SGHRS and CDR2 is YFSETQ. With 4 bases clipped from V and 0 bases from J, the junction kept 18 bases outside the gene matches. CDR3 loop: CASSPDMGGRGGSSYEQYF. In DNA, the CDR3 is TGCGCCAGCAGCCCCGACATGGGAGGGCGCGGGGGGAGCTCCTACGAGCAGTACTTC.

The rearrangement joins TRBV6-6 to TRBJ1-5, with a weak D call TRBD1 (5 bases). Trimming removed 2 bases from V and 6 bases from J, with 11 bases in between. Germline V lookup: CDR1 MNHNY, CDR2 SVGAGI (reference sequence). CDR3 size: 14 residues. Written as DNA, the CDR3 is TGTGCCAGCAGTTACGGGGGGAGCGGTCAGCCCCAGCATTTT. Translation: CASSYGGSGQPQHF.

The chain recombines TRBV30 with TRBJ1-1; weak D call: TRBD1 (5 bases). The V end was cut by 2 bases, the J end by 1 base, with 11 bases between. This CDR3 comprises 14 residues. Germline assignment: CDR1 GTSNPN and CDR2 SVGIG (reference sequence). Here the CDR3 DNA reads TGTGCCTGGAGTCCGGGACTGCAGAACACTGAAGCTTTCTTT. Protein product: CAWSPGLQNTEAFF.

The CDR3 sequence is CASSQDSEAYEQYF. The CDR3, as DNA: TGCGCCAGCAGCCAAGATAGTGAGGCTTACGAGCAGTACTTC. V usage is TRBV4-3 and J usage is TRBJ2-7; D gene uncertain. CDR1 and CDR2 (germline): LGHNA, YSLEER. The CDR3 runs to 14 residues. V dropped 0 bases and J dropped 4 bases, with 10 bases sitting between them.

This clone was counted only a few times. The chain combines TRBV27 with TRBJ1-2; 7 nucleotides align to TRBD1. V lost 2 bases, J lost 4 bases, and 4 bases stayed unmatched. Germline V gives CDR1 MNHEY, CDR2 SMNVEV (reference sequence). The CDR3 spans 14 residues. The CDR3 reads CASSLSYRGYGYTF. CDR3 bases: TGTGCCAGCAGTTTAAGTTACAGGGGCTATGGCTACACCTTC.

The V and J genes are TRBV4-1 and TRBJ1-1, with D tentatively TRBD1 (5 bases). Trimming shortened V by 2 bases and J by 4 bases, and 11 bases separated the two germline ends. The germline gives CDR1 MGHRA, CDR2 YSYEKL. The CDR3 length is 14 residues. The CDR3 loop is CASSQLGEGTEAFF. The CDR3 DNA reads as TGCGCCAGCAGCCAATTAGGGGAGGGCACTGAAGCTTTCTTT.

The rearrangement joins TRBV9 to TRBJ1-1, with unresolved D. Between the trimmed V and J ends, which lost 0 bases and 4 bases, there was a span of 13 bases. The CDR3 spans 15 residues. Germline V lookup: CDR1 SGDLS, CDR2 YYNGEE. The CDR3 nucleotides are TGTGCCAGCAGCGTAGCTATCCGAGGGTCCACTGAAGCTTTCTTT. It specifies CASSVAIRGSTEAFF.

The rearrangement uses TRBV18 and TRBJ1-6, with TRBD1 matching over 9 bases. V dropped 3 bases and J dropped 9; count of bases not matched to a gene: 3. Germline loops: CDR1 KGHSH, CDR2 LQKENI. The CDR3 contains 14 residues. CDR3 nucleotide sequence: TGTGCCAGCTCACCCGACAGGGGGGCTTCACCCCTCCACTTT. Amino acids: CASSPDRGASPLHF.

The CDR3 DNA reads as TGCAGCGTAACAAGTACGGGGGGCTACACCTTC. Its translation is CSVTSTGGYTF. The genes are TRBV29-1 and TRBJ1-2; D gene unclear. The CDR3 totals 11 residues. Trimming took 6 bases from V and 8 from J, leaving 13 bases between them. CDR1 is SQVTM and CDR2 is ANQGSEA in the germline V gene.

The rearrangement joins TRBV10-2 to TRBJ1-6; D unresolved. V was trimmed by 4 bases and J by 4 bases, leaving 8 bases between them. Germline-derived CDR1 and CDR2 are WSHSY and SAAADI. This CDR3 has 14 residues. The CDR3 DNA follows: TGCGCCAGCAGTGCGCGGCCATATAATTCACCCCTCCACTTT. Translation gives CASSARPYNSPLHF.

The gene calls are TRBV5-1 and TRBJ1-2; 7 nucleotides match TRBD1. Trimming at V came to 3 bases and at J to 6 bases, leaving 8 bases not matched to a gene. In germline, CDR1 is SGHRS, CDR2 YFSETQ. This CDR3 is 14 amino acids long. CDR3 residues: CASSSLQGNHGYTF. The CDR3 bases are TGCGCCAGCAGCTCCCTACAGGGGAACCATGGCTACACCTTC.

CDR3 nucleotide sequence: TGCGCCAGCAGCGCCCTGACTAGCGGGAGAGGGGCCGGGGAGCTGTTTTTT. Its protein product is CASSALTSGRGAGELFF. The chain uses TRBV5-1 and TRBJ2-2; 12 nucleotides match TRBD2. Germline V gives CDR1 SGHRS, CDR2 YFSETQ. CDR3 length: 17 residues. The V gene end was trimmed by 4 bases and the J gene end by 6 bases; junction bases not matched to a gene: 10.

This sequence joins TRBV29-1 and TRBJ1-1; 9 nucleotides match TRBD1. Looked up from germline, CDR1 is SQVTM and CDR2 is ANQGSEA. The CDR3 covers 13 residues. Trimming cost V 8 bases and J 4 bases; bases outside gene matches: 8. Here the CDR3 DNA reads TGCAGCATAGGACAGGGGAGGTTCACTGAAGCTTTCTTT. The encoded protein is CSIGQGRFTEAFF.

This rearrangement joins TRBV6-1 to TRBJ2-3; the D gene is possibly TRBD2 (7 bases). This CDR3 is 13 amino acids long. Trimming removed 7 bases from V and 6 bases from J, with 14 bases in between. Germline V gene sequence: CDR1 MNHNS, CDR2 SASEGT. The CDR3 is CASTNGGLDTQYF. Here the CDR3 DNA reads TGTGCCAGCACTAACGGGGGGCTCGATACGCAGTATTTT.

The rearrangement links TRBV10-3 to TRBJ1-2; 7 nucleotides agree with TRBD1. V shed 6 bases, J shed 7 bases, and the junction held 2 bases outside the gene matches. The CDR3 is 11 residues long. CDR1 and CDR2 from the germline V gene are ENHRY and SYGVKD. CDR3 nucleotide sequence: TGTGCCATCAGCAACAGGGGTGGCTACACCTTC. As protein: CAISNRGGYTF.

This clone was seen just once. The chain combines TRBV2 with TRBJ1-4, with 9 bases fitting TRBD1. CDR3 length: 14 amino acids. Trimming at V came to 6 bases and at J to 9 bases, leaving 8 bases not matched to a gene. CDR1 SNHLY and CDR2 FYNNEI come from the germline V gene. CDR3 sequence: CASSLQGADKKLFF. DNA for the CDR3: TGTGCCAGCAGCTTACAGGGGGCGGACAAAAAACTGTTTTTT.

This rearrangement joins TRBV19 to TRBJ2-7; 8 nucleotides line up with TRBD2. V was pared by 4 bases and J by 2 bases, with 10 bases of the junction left unmatched. The CDR3 contains 16 residues. Germline CDR1 and CDR2: LNHDA and SQIVND (reference sequence). The CDR3 here is CASSTSFAGGTYEQYF. CDR3 in DNA: TGTGCCAGTAGTACCTCTTTTGCGGGAGGAACCTACGAGCAGTACTTC.